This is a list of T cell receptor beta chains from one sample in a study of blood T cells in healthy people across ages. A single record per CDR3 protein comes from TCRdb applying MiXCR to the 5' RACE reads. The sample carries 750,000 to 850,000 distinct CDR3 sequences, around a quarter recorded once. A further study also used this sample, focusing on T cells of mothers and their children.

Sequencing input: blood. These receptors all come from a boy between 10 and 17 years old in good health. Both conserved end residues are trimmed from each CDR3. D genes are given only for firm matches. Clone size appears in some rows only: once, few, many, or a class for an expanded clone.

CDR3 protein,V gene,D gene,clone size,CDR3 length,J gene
ASSLVQGKYNEQF,TRBV12-3/TRBV12-4,-,few,13,-
SARFDYEQY,TRBV20-1,-,few,9,TRBJ2-7
SARDLGQGDNSPLH,TRBV20-1,TRBD1,-,14,TRBJ1-6
ASRGSVGGTDTQY,TRBV28,-,-,13,TRBJ2-3
ASLPSGSYEQY,TRBV3-1,-,few,11,TRBJ2-7
ASSFGPEFSGRRGEQF,TRBV5-1,TRBD2,-,16,TRBJ2-1
ASSQKPRRGQETQY,TRBV4-3,-,-,14,TRBJ2-5
SANTGTDNEQF,TRBV20-1,TRBD1,-,11,TRBJ2-1
SVEEDRDTQY,TRBV29-1,-,-,10,TRBJ2-3
ASSLLRRDTQY,TRBV28,-,few,11,TRBJ2-3